This T cell receptor (beta chain) emerged from a study of CDR3 diversity in severe acne (dated by TCRdb to the late 2010s). Taken from the germline V gene (reference sequence), the CDR1 and CDR2 loops are DFQATT and SNEGSKA. The CDR3, cysteine through phenylalanine, is 16 amino acids long. Just CDR3 DNA is preserved here, 48 bases in frame from base 1. Receptor libraries were prepared by PCR. Sequencing was carried out with an Illumina HiSeq 2000. In TCRdb, the public reads were trimmed at Q25 with fastp and aligned with MiXCR, with productive beta chains retained. Merged by CDR3 protein, the rows form single entries marked with the most common genes and DNA. This sample gives under 95,000 distinct CDR3 sequences in total; 45% to 55% of them show up just once. The ten top clones hold about 9.4% of the sample. With regard to this clonotype: Its antigen has not been determined. The junction and the germline gene differ at one end; a read error may be behind it.

The receptor was isolated from a male donor in good health, serving as a control. Rearrangement joined TRBV20-1 to TRBJ2-3; 9 central bases correspond to TRBD2. Sequencing was carried out using blood. DNA sequence: TGCAGTGCTAGAGGTGAAGCGGGGACTAGCACAGATACACAGTATTTT. This yields the protein CSARGEAGTSTDTQYF.